The rows below give T cell receptor beta chains drawn from one sample of a study of metastatic and nonmetastatic thyroid tumors. TCRdb ran MiXCR on the PCR reads. The table lists 45,000 or so clones, 4% of them singletons. Sequencing was carried out using blood. The receptors stem from a female donor with papillary thyroid cancer or a benign thyroid nodule (not recorded which). Some clones in this sample may be carry-over from other donors' samples. The CDR3 runs from the conserved cysteine through the conserved F or W. The order of the fields is clone size, J gene, V gene, CDR3 protein. The size entry is marked missing in some rows and otherwise reads once, few, many or a size class.

many,TRBJ2-7,TRBV13,CASSPGGSYEQYF
many,TRBJ2-7,TRBV6-9,CASSSSGGSDEQYF
-,TRBJ2-7,TRBV6-2/TRBV6-3,CASRVGAGLSYEQYF
many,TRBJ1-1,TRBV10-3,CAISEAGMNTEAFF
-,TRBJ2-5,TRBV6-5,CASSYAGVRETQYF
many,TRBJ1-2,TRBV7-2,CASSLASPGGDYGYTF
many,TRBJ1-1,TRBV12-3/TRBV12-4,CASSDSSTEAFF
many,TRBJ2-1,TRBV7-9,CASSLVGRGEQFF
medium-sized,TRBJ1-2,TRBV11-2,CASSLDRGSGYGYTF
-,TRBJ2-3,TRBV20-1,CSAFLGSTQYF
many,TRBJ2-5,TRBV9,CASSADGETQYF
few,TRBJ2-7,TRBV20-1,CSARVGGRQGTYYQYF
many,TRBJ2-5,TRBV12-3/TRBV12-4,CASSFFVVQGQETQYF
few,TRBJ2-3,TRBV6-1,CASTPRDRGPYTQYF
many,TRBJ2-1,TRBV11-1,CASSLALGQGLNEQFF
few,TRBJ2-7,TRBV6-1,CASSGRTHTSEQYF
-,TRBJ2-1,TRBV7-8,CASSSGTSGSGYEQFF
medium-sized,TRBJ2-5,TRBV7-9,CASSLGLAEYQETQYF
-,TRBJ1-6,TRBV12-3/TRBV12-4,CASSLPGGEPQF
many,TRBJ1-1,TRBV20-1,CSARPGQGAKWGLNTEAFF
-,TRBJ2-2,TRBV12-3/TRBV12-4,CASSFLAGGSGALFF